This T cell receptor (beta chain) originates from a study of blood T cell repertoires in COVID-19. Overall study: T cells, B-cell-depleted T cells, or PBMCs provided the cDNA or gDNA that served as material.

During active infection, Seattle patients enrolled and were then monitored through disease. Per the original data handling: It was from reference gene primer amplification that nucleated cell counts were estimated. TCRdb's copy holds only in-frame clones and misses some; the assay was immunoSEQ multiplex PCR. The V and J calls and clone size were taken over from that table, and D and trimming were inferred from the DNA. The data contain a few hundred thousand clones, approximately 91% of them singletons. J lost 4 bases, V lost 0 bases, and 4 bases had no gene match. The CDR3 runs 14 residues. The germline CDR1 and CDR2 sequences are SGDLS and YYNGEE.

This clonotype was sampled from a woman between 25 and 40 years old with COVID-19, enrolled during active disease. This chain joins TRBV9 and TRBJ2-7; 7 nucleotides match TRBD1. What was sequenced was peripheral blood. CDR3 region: CASSVAGDRYEQYF. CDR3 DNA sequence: TGTGCCAGCAGCGTAGCAGGGGACAGATACGAGCAGTACTTC. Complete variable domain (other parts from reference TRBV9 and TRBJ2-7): DSGVTQTPKHLITATGQRVTLRCSPRSGDLSVYWYQQSLDQGLQFLIQYYNGEERAKGNILERFSAQQFPDLHSELNLSSLELGDSALYFCASSVAGDRYEQYFGPGTRLTVT.